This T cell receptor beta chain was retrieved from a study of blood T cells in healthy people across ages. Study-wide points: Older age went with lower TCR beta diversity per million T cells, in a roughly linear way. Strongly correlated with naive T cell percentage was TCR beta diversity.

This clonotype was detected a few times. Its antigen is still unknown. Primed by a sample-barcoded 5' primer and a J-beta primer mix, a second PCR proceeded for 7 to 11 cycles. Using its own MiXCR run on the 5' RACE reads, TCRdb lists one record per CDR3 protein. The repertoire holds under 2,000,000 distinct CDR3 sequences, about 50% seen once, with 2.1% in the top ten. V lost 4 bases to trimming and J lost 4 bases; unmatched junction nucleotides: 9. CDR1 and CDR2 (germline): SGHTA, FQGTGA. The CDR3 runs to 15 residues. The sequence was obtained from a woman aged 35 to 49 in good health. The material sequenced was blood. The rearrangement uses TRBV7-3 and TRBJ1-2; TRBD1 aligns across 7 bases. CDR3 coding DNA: TGTGCCAGCAGCTCTACAGGGGATGGGATCTATGGCTACACCTTC. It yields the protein CASSSTGDGIYGYTF.